Listed here is a single T cell receptor (beta chain). This clonotype occurred many times. Its cognate antigen has yet to be identified. No much larger clonotype is one base removed from it; base qualities were not supplied. The germline V gene sets CDR1 to SNHLY and CDR2 to FYNNEI. The CDR3 spans 14 residues, from the cysteine through the phenylalanine. The read is trimmed to its CDR3 DNA, 42 bases read in frame from base 1. V and J lose 5 bases and 0 bases, and a span of 10 bases separates them. The data were obtained in a study of breast tumors, draining lymph nodes, adjacent tissues (dated by TCRdb to the mid-2010s). Context from the whole study: Breast cancer patients provided tumor, adjacent nontumor tissue and axillary lymph nodes, and the study compared the TCR beta repertoires across these three sources. In human breast cancer, the study set out to evaluate how tumor, surrounding tissue and draining lymph node repertoires relate to one another and whether T cells may move between these sites. Beyond this particular receptor, the publication reports: Tumor T-cell repertoires showed less diversity than lymph node repertoires and more diversity than nontumor tissue repertoires, and tumor T-cell repertoires showed preferential V and J gene usage. The conclusion that tumor T cells originate in lymph nodes was framed as consistent with a hypothesis rather than directly demonstrated. Tumor and nontumor tissue repertoires were significantly more similar in luminal-like than in basal-like breast cancer. The data were judged consistent with most tumor T cells deriving from the lymph node and then expanding within tumor tissue.

Sequencer: Illumina HiSeq 2000. Multiplex PCR amplification was used to generate the TCR beta chain libraries. The amplified TCR beta chain products were analyzed by high-throughput sequencing. TCRdb reworked the public reads: Q25 trimming with fastp, MiXCR clone assembly, productive beta chains retained. Each record represents a unique CDR3 protein, reported with the most common genes and DNA among its rows. The sample data list 170,000 or so distinct CDR3 sequences, and around a third of these were observed just once. Over 3.5% of the sample rests with the top ten. The axillary draining lymph nodes of breast cancer patients were the source of the lymph node samples.

Sequenced: axillary lymph node tissue. The clonotype was recovered from a female donor with breast cancer. Some clones in this sample may be carry-over from other donors' samples. The chain employs TRBV2 and TRBJ1-2; the D gene identity is not certain. The bases read TGTGCCAGCAGTTCATCTAGAGCTAACTATGGCTACACCTTC. Its amino acids are CASSSSRANYGYTF.